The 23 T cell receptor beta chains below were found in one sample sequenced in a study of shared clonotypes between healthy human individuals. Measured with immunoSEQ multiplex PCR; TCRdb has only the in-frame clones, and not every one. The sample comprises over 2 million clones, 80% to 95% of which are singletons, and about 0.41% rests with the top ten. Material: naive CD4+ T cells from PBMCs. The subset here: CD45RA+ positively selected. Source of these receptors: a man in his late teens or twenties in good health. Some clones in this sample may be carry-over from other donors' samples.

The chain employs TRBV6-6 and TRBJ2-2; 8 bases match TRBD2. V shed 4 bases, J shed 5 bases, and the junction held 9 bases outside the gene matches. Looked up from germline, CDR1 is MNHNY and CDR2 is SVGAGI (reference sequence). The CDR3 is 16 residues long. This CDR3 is CASSSLGVAGTGELFF. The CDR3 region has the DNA TGTGCCAGCAGTTCGCTCGGAGTAGCGGGGACCGGGGAGCTGTTTTTT.

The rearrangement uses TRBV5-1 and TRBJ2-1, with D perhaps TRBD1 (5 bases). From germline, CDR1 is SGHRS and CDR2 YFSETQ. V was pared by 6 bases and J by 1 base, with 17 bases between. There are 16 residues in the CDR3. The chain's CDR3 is CASKRGAAASYNEQFF. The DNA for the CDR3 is TGCGCCAGCAAAAGGGGTGCAGCAGCTTCCTACAATGAGCAGTTCTTC.

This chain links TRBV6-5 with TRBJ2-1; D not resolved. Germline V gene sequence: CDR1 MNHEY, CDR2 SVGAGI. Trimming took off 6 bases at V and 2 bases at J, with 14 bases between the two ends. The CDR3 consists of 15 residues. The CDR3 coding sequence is TGTGCCAGCAGACACACAAGTGCCCCCTACAATGAGCAGTTCTTC. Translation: CASRHTSAPYNEQFF.

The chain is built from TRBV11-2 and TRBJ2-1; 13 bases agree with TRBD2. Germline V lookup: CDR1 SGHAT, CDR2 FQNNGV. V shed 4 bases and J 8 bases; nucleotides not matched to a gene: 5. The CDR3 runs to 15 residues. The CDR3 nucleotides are TGTGCCAGCAGCTCGGGACTAGCGGGAATGGATGAGCAGTTCTTC. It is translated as CASSSGLAGMDEQFF.

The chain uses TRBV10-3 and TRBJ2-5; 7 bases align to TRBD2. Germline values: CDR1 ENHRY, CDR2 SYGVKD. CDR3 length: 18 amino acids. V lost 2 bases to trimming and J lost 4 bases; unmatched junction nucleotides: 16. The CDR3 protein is CAISEPNPQAGPVETQYF. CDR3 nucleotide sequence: TGTGCCATCAGTGAGCCTAACCCCCAAGCGGGACCGGTAGAGACCCAGTACTTC.

The CDR3 is CASSPESSEQFF. The CDR3 nucleotides read TGTGCCAGCAGCCCCGAGTCGAGTGAGCAGTTCTTC. The chain links TRBV7-2 to TRBJ2-1; D uncertain. Germline CDR1 is SGHTA and CDR2 is FQGNSA. With 5 bases removed from V and 9 bases from J, the gap between germline ends came to 11 bases. This CDR3 is 12 amino acids long.

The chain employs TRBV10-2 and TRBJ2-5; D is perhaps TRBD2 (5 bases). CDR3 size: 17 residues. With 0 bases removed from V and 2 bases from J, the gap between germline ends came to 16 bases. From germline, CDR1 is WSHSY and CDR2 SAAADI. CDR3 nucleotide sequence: TGCGCCAGCAGTGAGTCTAGAAGGTCTAGCATACAAGAGACCCAGTACTTC. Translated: CASSESRRSSIQETQYF.

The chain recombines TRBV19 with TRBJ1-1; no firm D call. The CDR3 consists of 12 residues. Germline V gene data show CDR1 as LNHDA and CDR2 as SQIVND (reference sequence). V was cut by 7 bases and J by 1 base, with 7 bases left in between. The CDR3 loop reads CASISRNTEAFF. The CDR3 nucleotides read TGTGCCAGTATTTCCCGGAACACTGAAGCTTTCTTT.

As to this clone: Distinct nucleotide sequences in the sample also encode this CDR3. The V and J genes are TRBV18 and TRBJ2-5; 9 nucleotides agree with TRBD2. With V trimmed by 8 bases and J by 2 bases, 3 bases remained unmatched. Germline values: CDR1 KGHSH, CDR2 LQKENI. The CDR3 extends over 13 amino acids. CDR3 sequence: CASSSGGQETQYF. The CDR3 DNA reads TGTGCCAGCAGTAGCGGGGGACAAGAGACCCAGTACTTC.

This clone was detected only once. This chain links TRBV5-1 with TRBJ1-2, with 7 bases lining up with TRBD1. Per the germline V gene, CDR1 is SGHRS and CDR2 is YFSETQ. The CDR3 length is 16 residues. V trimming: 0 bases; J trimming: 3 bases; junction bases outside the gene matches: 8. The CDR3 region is CASSLVHTGEDYGYTF. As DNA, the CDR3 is TGCGCCAGCAGCTTGGTTCATACAGGGGAGGACTATGGCTACACCTTC.

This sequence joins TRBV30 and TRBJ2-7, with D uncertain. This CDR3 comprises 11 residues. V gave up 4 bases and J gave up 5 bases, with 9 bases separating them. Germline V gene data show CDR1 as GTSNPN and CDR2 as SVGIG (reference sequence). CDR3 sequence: CAWNRLNEQYF. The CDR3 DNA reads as TGTGCCTGGAATCGGTTGAACGAGCAGTACTTC.

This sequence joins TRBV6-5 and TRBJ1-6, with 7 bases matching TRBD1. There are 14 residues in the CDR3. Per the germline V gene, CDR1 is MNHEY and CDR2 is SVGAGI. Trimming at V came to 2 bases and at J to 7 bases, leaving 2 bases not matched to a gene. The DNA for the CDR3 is TGTGCCAGCAGTTACGCAGGGGGGAATTCACCCCTCCACTTT. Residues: CASSYAGGNSPLHF.

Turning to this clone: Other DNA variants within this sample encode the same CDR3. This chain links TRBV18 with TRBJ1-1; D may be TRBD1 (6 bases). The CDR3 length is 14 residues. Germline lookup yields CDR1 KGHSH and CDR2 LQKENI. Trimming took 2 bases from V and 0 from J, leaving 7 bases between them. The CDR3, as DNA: TGTGCCAGCTCACCAGGACAGATGAACACTGAAGCTTTCTTT. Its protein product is CASSPGQMNTEAFF.

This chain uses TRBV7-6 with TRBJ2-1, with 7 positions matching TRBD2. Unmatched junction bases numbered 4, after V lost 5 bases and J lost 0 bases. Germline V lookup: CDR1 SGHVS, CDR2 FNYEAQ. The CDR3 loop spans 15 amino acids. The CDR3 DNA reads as TGTGCCAGCAGCCGGGGACTACCCTCCTACAATGAGCAGTTCTTC. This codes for CASSRGLPSYNEQFF. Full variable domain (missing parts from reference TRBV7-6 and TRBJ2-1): GAGVSQSPRYKVTKRGQDVALRCDPISGHVSLYWYRQALGQGPEFLTYFNYEAQQDKSGLPNDRFSAERPEGSISTLTIQRTEQRDSAMYRCASSRGLPSYNEQFFGPGTRLTVL.

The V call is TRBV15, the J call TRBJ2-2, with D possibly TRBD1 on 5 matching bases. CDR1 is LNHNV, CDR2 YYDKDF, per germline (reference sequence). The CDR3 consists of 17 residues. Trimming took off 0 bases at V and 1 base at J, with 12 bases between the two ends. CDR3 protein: CATSRDFGQGNTGELFF. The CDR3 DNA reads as TGTGCCACCAGCAGAGATTTTGGTCAGGGGAACACCGGGGAGCTGTTTTTT.

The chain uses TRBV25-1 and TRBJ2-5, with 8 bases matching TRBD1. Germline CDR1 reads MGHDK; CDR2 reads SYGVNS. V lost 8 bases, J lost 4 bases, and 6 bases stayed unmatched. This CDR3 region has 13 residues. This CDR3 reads CASRQTGVETQYF. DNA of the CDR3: TGTGCCAGCCGCCAGACAGGGGTAGAGACCCAGTACTTC.

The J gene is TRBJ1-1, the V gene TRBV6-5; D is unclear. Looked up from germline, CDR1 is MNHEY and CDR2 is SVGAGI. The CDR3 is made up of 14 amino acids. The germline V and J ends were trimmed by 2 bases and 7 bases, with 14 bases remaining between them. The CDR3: CASSYRVAGSEAFF. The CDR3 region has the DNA TGTGCCAGCAGTTACAGGGTTGCGGGTAGTGAAGCTTTCTTT.

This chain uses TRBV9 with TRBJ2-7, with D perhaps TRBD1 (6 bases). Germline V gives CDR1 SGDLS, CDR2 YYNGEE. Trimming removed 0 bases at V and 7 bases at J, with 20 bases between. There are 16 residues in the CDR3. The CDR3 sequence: CASSVATTGLLAEQYF. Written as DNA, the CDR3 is TGTGCCAGCAGCGTAGCTACGACAGGTTTGCTCGCTGAGCAGTACTTC.

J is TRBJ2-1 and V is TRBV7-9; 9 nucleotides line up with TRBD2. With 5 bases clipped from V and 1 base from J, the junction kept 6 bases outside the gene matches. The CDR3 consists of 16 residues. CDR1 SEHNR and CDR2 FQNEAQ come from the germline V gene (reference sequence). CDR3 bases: TGTGCCAGCAGCCCCAGCGCGGGAGGGTCCTACAATGAGCAGTTCTTC. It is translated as CASSPSAGGSYNEQFF.

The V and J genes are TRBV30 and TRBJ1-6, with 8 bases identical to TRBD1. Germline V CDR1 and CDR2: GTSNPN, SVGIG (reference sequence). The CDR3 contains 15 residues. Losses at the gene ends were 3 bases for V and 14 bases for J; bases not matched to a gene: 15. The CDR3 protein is CAWSRFVQGANALHF. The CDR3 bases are TGTGCCTGGAGCCGATTTGTTCAGGGGGCTAATGCCCTCCACTTT.

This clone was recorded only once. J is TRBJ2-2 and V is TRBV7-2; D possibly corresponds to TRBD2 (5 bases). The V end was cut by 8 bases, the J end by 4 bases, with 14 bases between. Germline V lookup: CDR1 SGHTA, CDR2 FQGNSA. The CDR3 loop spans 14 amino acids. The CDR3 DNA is TGTGCCAGCTGGGATGCGGGCGGCACCGGGGAGCTGTTTTTT. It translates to CASWDAGGTGELFF.

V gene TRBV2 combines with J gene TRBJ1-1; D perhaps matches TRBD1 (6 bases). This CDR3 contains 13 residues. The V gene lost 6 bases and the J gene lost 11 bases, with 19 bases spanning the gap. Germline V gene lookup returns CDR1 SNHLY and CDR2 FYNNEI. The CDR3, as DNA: TGTGCCAGCAGCCGAGGGGGAGACCCAAAGGCTTTCTTT. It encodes CASSRGGDPKAFF.

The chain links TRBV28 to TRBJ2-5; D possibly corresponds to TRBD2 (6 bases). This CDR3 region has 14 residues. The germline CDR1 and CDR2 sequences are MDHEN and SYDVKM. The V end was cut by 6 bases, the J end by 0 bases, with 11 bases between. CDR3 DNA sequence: TGTGCCAGCAGCCCGGCGGGGTACCAAGAGACCCAGTACTTC. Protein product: CASSPAGYQETQYF.